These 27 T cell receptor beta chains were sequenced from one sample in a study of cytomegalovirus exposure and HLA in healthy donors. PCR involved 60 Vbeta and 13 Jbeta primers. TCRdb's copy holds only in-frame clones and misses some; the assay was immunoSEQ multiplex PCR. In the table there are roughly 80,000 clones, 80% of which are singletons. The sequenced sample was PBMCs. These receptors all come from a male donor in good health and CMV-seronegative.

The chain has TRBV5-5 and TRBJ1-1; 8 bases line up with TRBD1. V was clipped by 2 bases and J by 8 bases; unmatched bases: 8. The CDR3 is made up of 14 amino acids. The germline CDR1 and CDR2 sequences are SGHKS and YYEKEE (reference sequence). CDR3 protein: CASSFFVTGAEAFF. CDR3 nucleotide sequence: TGTGCCAGCAGCTTTTTCGTGACAGGGGCCGAAGCTTTCTTT.

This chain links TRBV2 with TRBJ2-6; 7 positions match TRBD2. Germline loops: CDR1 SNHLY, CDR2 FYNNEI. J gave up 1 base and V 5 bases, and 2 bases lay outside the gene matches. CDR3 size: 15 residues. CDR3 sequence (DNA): TGTGCCAGCAGTCGGCGGGGGTCTGGGGCCAACGTCCTGACTTTC. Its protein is CASSRRGSGANVLTF.

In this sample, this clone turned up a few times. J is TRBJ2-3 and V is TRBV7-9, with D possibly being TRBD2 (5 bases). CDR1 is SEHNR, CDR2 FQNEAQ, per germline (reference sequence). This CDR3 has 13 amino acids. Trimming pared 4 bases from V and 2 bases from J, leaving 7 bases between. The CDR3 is CASSSGITDTQYF. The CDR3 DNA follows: TGTGCCAGCAGCTCCGGGATCACAGATACGCAGTATTTT.

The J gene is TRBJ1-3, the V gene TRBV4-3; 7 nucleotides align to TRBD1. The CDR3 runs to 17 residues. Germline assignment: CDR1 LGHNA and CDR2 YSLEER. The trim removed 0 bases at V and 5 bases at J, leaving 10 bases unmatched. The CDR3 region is CASSQELDRAGRNTIYF. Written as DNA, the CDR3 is TGCGCCAGCAGCCAAGAACTCGACAGGGCCGGGAGAAACACCATATATTTT.

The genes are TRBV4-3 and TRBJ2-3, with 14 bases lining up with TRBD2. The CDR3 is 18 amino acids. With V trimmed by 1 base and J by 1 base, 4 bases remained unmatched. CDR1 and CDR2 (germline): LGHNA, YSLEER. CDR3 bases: TGCGCCAGCAGCCAAGGACTAGCGGGGGGGCCGGGCACAGATACGCAGTATTTT. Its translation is CASSQGLAGGPGTDTQYF.

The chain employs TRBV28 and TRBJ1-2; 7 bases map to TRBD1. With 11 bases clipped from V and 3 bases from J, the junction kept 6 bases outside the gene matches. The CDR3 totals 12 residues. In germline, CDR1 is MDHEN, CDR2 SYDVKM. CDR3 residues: CAVRGTDYGYTF. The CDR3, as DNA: TGTGCCGTCAGGGGGACCGACTATGGCTACACCTTC.

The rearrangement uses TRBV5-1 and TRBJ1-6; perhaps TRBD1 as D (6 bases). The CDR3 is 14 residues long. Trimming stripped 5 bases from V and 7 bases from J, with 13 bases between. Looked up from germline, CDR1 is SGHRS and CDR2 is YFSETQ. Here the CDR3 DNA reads TGCGCCAGCAGTGCACAGGGTGGAAATTCACCCCTCCACTTT. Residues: CASSAQGGNSPLHF.

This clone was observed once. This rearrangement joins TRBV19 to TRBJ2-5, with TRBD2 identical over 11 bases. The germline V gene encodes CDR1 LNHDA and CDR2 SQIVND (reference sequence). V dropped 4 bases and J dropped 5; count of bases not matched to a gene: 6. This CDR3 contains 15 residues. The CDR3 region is CASSNSGGVQETQYF. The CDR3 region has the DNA TGTGCCAGTAGTAATAGCGGGGGGGTTCAGGAGACCCAGTACTTC.

CDR3 in DNA: TGCGCCAGCAGCTTGGTCCCCTTCAGGGGTGCCGGGGAGCTGTTTTTT. Protein sequence: CASSLVPFRGAGELFF. The chain is built from TRBV5-1 and TRBJ2-2; weak D call: TRBD1 (6 bases). Germline V gene data show CDR1 as SGHRS and CDR2 as YFSETQ. This CDR3 region has 16 residues. The V end was cut by 0 bases, the J end by 6 bases, with 15 bases between.

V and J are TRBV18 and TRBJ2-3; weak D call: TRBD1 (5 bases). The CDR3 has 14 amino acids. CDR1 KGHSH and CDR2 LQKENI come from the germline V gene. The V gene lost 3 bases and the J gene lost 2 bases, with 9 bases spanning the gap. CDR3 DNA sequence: TGTGCCAGCTCACCGGGGCAGACCACAGATACGCAGTATTTT. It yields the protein CASSPGQTTDTQYF.

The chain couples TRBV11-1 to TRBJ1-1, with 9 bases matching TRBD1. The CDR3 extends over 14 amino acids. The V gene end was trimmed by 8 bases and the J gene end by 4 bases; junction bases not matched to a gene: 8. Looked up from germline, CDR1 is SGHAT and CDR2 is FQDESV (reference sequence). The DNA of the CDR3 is TGTGCCAGCGGCACACAGGGGGCAGTCACTGAAGCTTTCTTT. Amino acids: CASGTQGAVTEAFF. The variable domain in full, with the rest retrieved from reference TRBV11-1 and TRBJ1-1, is EAEVAQSPRYKITEKSQAVAFWCDPISGHATLYWYRQILGQGPELLVQFQDESVVDDSQLPKDRFSAERLKGVDSTLKIQPAELGDSAMYLCASGTQGAVTEAFFGQGTRLTVV.

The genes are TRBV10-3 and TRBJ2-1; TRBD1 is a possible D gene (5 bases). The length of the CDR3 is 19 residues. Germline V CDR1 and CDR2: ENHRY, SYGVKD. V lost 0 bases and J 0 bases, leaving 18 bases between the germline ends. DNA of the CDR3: TGTGCCATCAGTGAGTCCACTGGGGCGGATCCGACCTCCTACAATGAGCAGTTCTTC. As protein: CAISESTGADPTSYNEQFF.

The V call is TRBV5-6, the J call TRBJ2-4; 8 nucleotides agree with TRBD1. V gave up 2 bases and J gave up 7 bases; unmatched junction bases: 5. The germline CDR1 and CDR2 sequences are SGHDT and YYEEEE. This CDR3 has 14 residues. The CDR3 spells CASSFFGQGNIQYF. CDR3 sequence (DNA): TGTGCCAGCAGCTTTTTTGGACAGGGTAACATTCAGTACTTC.

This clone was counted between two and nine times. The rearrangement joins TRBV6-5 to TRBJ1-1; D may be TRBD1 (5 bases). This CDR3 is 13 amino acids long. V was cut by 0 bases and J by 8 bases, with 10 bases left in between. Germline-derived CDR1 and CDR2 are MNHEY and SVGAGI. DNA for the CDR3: TGTGCCAGCAGTTACTCGACCGGGGGAGAAGCTTTCTTT. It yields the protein CASSYSTGGEAFF.

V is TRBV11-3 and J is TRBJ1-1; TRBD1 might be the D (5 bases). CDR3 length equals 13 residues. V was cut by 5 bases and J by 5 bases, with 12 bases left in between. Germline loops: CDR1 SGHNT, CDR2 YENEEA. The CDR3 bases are TGTGCCAGCAGCCTAAGGGCAGGGACTGAAGCTTTCTTT. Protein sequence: CASSLRAGTEAFF.

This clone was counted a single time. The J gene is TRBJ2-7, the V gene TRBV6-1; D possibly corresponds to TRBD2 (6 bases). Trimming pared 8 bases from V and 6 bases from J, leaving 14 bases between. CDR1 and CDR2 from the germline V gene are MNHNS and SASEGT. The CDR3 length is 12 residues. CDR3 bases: TGTGCCAGCGGGGGACGGGGGTTCGAGCAGTACTTC. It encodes CASGGRGFEQYF.

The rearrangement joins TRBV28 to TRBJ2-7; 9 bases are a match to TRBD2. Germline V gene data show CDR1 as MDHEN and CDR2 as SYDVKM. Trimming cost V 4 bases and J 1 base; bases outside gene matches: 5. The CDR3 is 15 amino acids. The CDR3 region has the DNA TGTGCCAGCAGTTGGACTAGCGTAACGTCCTACGAGCAGTACTTC. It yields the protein CASSWTSVTSYEQYF.

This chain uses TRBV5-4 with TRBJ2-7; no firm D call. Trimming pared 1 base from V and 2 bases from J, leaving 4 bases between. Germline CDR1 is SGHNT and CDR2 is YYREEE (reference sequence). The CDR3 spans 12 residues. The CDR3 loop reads CASSLFTYEQYF. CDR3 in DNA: TGTGCCAGCAGCTTGTTTACCTACGAGCAGTACTTC.

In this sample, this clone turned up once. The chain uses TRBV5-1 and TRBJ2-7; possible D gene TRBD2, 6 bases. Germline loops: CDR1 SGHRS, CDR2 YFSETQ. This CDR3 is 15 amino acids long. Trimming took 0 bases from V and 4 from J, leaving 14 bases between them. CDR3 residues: CASSLDAGSFYEQYF. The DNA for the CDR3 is TGCGCCAGCAGCTTGGATGCGGGATCGTTTTACGAGCAGTACTTC.

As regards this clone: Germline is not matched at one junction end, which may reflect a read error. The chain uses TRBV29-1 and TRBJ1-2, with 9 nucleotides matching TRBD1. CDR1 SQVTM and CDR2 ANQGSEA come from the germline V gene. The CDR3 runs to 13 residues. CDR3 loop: CSVDVQGAYGYPF. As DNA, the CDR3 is TGCAGCGTTGATGTACAGGGGGCCTATGGCTACCCCTTC.

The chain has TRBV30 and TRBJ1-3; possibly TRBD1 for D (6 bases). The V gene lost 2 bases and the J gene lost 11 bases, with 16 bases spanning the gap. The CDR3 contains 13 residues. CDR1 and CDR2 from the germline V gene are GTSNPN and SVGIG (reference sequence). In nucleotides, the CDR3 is TGTGCCTGGAGTAGTTCGAACAGGGTGTCCATATATTTT. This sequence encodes CAWSSSNRVSIYF.

The CDR3 here is CASTPWGGVNEQFF. The CDR3, as DNA: TGTGCCAGCACCCCATGGGGGGGTGTAAATGAGCAGTTCTTC. The rearrangement uses TRBV27 and TRBJ2-1; 7 nucleotides agree with TRBD2. This CDR3 has 14 amino acids. Germline V gene sequence: CDR1 MNHEY, CDR2 SMNVEV (reference sequence). V lost 7 bases, J lost 7 bases, and 10 bases stayed unmatched.

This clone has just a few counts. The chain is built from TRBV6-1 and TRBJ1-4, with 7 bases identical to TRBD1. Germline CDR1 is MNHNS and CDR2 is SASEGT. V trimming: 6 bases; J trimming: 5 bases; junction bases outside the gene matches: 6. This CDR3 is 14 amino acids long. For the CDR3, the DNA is TGTGCCAGCAGCCTTGACAGGGTAAATGAAAAACTGTTTTTT. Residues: CASSLDRVNEKLFF.

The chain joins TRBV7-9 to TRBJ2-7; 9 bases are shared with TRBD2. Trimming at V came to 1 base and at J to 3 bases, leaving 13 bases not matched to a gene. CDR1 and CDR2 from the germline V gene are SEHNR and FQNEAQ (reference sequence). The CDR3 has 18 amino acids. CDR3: CASSLDWASGNFLYEQYF. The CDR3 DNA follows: TGTGCCAGCAGCTTAGATTGGGCTAGCGGGAATTTTCTCTACGAGCAGTACTTC.

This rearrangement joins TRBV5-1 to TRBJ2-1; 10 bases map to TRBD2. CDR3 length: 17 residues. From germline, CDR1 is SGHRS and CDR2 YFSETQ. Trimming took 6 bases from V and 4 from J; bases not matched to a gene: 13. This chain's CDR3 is CASTTASGSRMYNEQFF. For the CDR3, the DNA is TGCGCCAGCACCACGGCTAGCGGGAGCAGAATGTACAATGAGCAGTTCTTC. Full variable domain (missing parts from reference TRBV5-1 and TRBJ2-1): KAGVTQTPRYLIKTRGQQVTLSCSPISGHRSVSWYQQTPGQGLQFLFEYFSETQRNKGNFPGRFSGRQFSNSRSEMNVSTLELGDSALYLCASTTASGSRMYNEQFFGPGTRLTVL.

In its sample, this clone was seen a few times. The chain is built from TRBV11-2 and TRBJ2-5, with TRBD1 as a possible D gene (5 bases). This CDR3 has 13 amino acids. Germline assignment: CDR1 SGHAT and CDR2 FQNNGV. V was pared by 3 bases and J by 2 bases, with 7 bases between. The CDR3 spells CASSFTGQETQYF. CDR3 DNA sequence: TGTGCCAGCAGCTTTACAGGACAAGAGACCCAGTACTTC.

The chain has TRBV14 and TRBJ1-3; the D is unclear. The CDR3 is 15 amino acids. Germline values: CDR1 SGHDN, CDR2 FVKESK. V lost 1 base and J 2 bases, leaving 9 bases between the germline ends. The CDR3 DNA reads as TGTGCCAGCAGCCAAGGGTTGCGGACTGGAAACACCATATATTTT. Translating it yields CASSQGLRTGNTIYF.